The clone carrying this T cell receptor (beta chain) was detected a few times. The cohort comprised adults aged roughly 18 to 95 years residing in approximately 25 US areas. Participants were placed into cohorts based on the clinical history they reported. Participants in the exposed group had met a COVID-19 case in the 2 weeks before joining the study. The data are from a study of blood T cell repertoires in COVID-19. Study in general: Acute and convalescent COVID-19 specimens originated in the United States, Italy and Spain.

Trimming removed 6 bases at V and 1 base at J, with 15 bases between. The CDR3 covers 15 residues. Germline values: CDR1 MGHRA, CDR2 YSYEKL. TCRdb's copy holds only in-frame clones and misses some; the assay was immunoSEQ multiplex PCR. The sample includes approximately 250,000 clones, around nine tenths of them seen just once. This clonotype originated in a woman aged 40 to 50 who had been exposed to COVID-19. What was sequenced was PBMCs or T cells enriched from blood (not recorded which). This sequence joins TRBV4-1 and TRBJ1-1, with D perhaps matching TRBD1 (5 bases). The DNA for the CDR3 is TGCGCCAGCAGACCATCCCCTACAGGGAACACTGAAGCTTTCTTT. Its translation: CASRPSPTGNTEAFF.